This TCR beta chain was found in a study of T cells in Graves' hyperthyroidism and ophthalmopathy (dated by TCRdb to the late 2010s). Study-wide context: Peripheral blood samples were taken at initial diagnosis, before any treatment was given. TCR V-J signatures able to tell the groups apart were searched for in a discovery cohort of some 97 patients, of whom approximately 40 had Graves' ophthalmopathy and 55 to 65 had stable Graves' hyperthyroidism. Prospective prediction of ophthalmopathy was tested in an independent validation cohort consisting of fewer than 20 hyperthyroidism patients and 15 to 17 patients who later progressed to ophthalmopathy. For training and testing, the approximately 92 patients in the discovery cohort were randomly divided in a 7:3 ratio. Thyroid tissue and blood T-cell repertoires from roughly 6 Graves' hyperthyroidism patients were also compared in the study. Following sampling, methimazole starting at 30 mg daily was given to hyperthyroidism patients, and high-dose intravenous methylprednisolone was given to ophthalmopathy patients. According to the paper, TCR Vbeta CDR3 sequencing was carried out on some 130 peripheral blood samples, which came from 40 to 45 ophthalmopathy, approximately 78 hyperthyroidism and roughly 17 progressor patients.

On this clonotype itself: Its antigen target is currently unknown. The sample holds no much larger clone one base away, and base qualities are not on file.

What the authors observed across the whole study: A 13 V-J signature model separated ophthalmopathy from stable hyperthyroidism, with approximately 87% sensitivity and 81% to 83% specificity in cross-validation and 80%/75% in testing. Most expanded thyroid clonotypes (frequency above 0.001) were also found in blood, which suggests that blood repertoires may mirror thyroid immune responses. No statistical method was used to set the sample size in advance, and investigators knew the group allocation. In validation, the model predicted progression to ophthalmopathy with 65% to 71% sensitivity and roughly 72% specificity, a median of about six months before onset.

The TCR beta CDR3 regions were amplified from RNA transcripts. For the first round of RT-PCR on the TCR CDR3, the HTBI primer set was used together with the Qiagen OneStep RT-PCR kit. Libraries were constructed in a second round of multiplex PCR, after which size selection and purification were carried out. Libraries were sequenced paired-end with 100 bp reads on an Illumina HiSeq2000. The published analysis was carried out like this. Raw data were processed with SOAPnuke, discarding reads with adapters, uncalled bases, mean Phred below 15, or no exact constant-primer or identifier match. COPE v1.2.5 was used to merge the high-quality paired reads, and each unique nucleotide sequence was defined as a clonotype. MiTCR v1.1 was used to align the clonotypes against IMGT TRBV, TRBD and TRBJ reference segments. The analysis was restricted to V-J combinations with a frequency above 0.0001, which together covered 99.2% of the repertoires. A TCS score was defined as the ratio between F50 (clonal expansion) and ExV (chaos), using BLOSUM62-based TCRdist between CDR3 peptides within each V-J. Welch's t-statistics and random forest reduced approximately 520 V-J features to roughly 13, which were used in a naive Bayes classifier (R e1071). The public sequencing data were trimmed at Q25 with fastp and processed into clonotypes with MiXCR by TCRdb, which kept only in-frame beta chains. Identical CDR3 proteins give one entry, which carries the most common genes and DNA. The V and J calls and clone size come from TCRdb's table, not from the authors' own analysis. Present in this sample are some 490,000 distinct CDR3 sequences, 20% to 25% of which were seen just once. About 53% of the sample lies in the top ten.

Ophthalmopathy patients had moderately to severely active disease, Clinical Activity Score of at least 3, NOSPECS grade of at least 4, and duration under 3 months. Any patient with an uncontrolled infection, another autoimmune disease, pregnancy or lactation was excluded. Diagnoses relied on clinical symptoms, serum thyroxine and TRAb, thyroid ultrasound and orbital computed tomography. PBMCs were separated from roughly 9.3 ml of fresh peripheral blood using Ficoll-Paque density gradient centrifugation. Total RNA was extracted with Trizol reagent, and quality was checked on an Agilent 2100 Bioanalyzer. The junction shows trimming of 5 bases on V and 3 bases on J, plus 13 bases between the germline ends. CDR1 SGHTA and CDR2 FQGNSA were looked up in the germline V gene. From its cysteine to its phenylalanine, the CDR3 spans 15 amino acids. Only the CDR3 part of the read is kept: 45 bases, read in frame from the first base.

Sequencing was performed on blood. The TCR originated in a woman aged 70 to 79 with Graves' ophthalmopathy. This sequence uses TRBV7-2 and TRBJ2-2; no D gene call is confident. The nucleotide sequence is TGTGCCAGCAGCCTTGCCCGGGCAGACACCGGGGAGCTGTTTTTT. Its translation reads: CASSLARADTGELFF.